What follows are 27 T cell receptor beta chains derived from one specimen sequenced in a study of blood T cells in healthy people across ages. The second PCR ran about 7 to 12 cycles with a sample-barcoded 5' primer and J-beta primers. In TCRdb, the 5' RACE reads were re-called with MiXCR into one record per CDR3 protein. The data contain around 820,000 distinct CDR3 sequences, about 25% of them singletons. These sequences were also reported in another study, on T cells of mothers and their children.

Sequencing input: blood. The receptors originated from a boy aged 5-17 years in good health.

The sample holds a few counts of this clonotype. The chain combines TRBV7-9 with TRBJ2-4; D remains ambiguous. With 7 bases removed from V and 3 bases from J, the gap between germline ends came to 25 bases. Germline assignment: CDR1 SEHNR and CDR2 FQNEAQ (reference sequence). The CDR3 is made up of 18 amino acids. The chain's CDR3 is CASIATDLPVGDKNIQYF. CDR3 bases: TGTGCCAGCATCGCAACTGATCTCCCAGTTGGGGACAAAAACATTCAGTACTTC. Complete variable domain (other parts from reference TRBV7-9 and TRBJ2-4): DTGVSQNPRHKITKRGQNVTFRCDPISEHNRLYWYRQTLGQGPEFLTYFQNEAQLEKSRLLSDRFSAERPKGSFSTLEIQRTEQGDSAMYLCASIATDLPVGDKNIQYFGAGTRLSVL.

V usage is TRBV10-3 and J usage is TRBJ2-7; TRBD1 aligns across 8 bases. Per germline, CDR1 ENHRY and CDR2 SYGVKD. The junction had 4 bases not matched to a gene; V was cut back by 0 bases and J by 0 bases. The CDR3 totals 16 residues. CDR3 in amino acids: CAISESHDRGSYEQYF. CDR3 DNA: TGTGCCATCAGTGAGTCCCATGACAGGGGCTCCTACGAGCAGTACTTC.

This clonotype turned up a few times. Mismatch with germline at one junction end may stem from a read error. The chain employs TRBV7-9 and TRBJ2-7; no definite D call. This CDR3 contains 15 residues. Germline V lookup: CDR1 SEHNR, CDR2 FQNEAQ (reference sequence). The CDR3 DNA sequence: TGTGCCAGCAGCTTATCCGACGGAAACTCCTACGAACAGTACTTC. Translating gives CASSLSDGNSYEQYF.

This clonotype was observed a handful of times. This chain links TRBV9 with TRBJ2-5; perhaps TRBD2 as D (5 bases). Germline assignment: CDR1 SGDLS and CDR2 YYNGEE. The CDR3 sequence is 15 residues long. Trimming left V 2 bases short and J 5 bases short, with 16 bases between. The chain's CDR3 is CASSVSRGERETQYF. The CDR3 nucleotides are TGTGCCAGCAGCGTGAGTCGGGGTGAGAGGGAGACCCAGTACTTC. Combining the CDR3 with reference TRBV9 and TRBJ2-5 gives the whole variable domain DSGVTQTPKHLITATGQRVTLRCSPRSGDLSVYWYQQSLDQGLQFLIQYYNGEERAKGNILERFSAQQFPDLHSELNLSSLELGDSALYFCASSVSRGERETQYFGPGTRLLVL.

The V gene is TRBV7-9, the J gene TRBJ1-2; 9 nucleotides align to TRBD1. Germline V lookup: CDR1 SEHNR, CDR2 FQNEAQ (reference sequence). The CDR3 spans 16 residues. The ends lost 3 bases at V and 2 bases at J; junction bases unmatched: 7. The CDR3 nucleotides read TGTGCCAGCAGCTTGGCAGTAGGACAGGGGAACTATGGCTACACCTTC. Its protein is CASSLAVGQGNYGYTF.

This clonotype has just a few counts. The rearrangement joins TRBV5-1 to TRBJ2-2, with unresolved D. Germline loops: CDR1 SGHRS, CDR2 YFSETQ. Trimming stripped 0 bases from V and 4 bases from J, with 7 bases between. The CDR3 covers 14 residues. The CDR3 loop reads CASSLDPGTGELFF. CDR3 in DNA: TGCGCCAGCAGCTTGGACCCGGGCACCGGGGAGCTGTTTTTT.

The CDR3 DNA reads TGTGCCAGCAGTTACTGGGACAGGTGGGGGGACACTGAAGCTTTCTTT. Amino acids: CASSYWDRWGDTEAFF. J is TRBJ1-1 and V is TRBV6-5, with 8 bases lining up with TRBD1. J was trimmed by 3 bases and V by 1 base; bases with no gene match: 7. CDR3 length: 16 amino acids. Germline CDR1 reads MNHEY; CDR2 reads SVGAGI.

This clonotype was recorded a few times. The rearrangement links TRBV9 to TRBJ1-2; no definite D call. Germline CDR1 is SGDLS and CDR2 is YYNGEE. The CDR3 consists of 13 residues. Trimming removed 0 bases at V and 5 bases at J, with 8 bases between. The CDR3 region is CASSVVAGYGYTF. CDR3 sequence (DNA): TGTGCCAGCAGCGTAGTGGCTGGATATGGCTACACCTTC.

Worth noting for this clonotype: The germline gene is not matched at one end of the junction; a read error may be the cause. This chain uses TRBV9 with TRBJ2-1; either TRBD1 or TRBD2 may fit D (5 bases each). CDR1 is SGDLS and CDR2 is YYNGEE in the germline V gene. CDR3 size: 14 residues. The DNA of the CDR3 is TGCGCCAGCAGCCGGACTGAGGGGTACAATGAGCAGTTCTTC. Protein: CASSRTEGYNEQFF.

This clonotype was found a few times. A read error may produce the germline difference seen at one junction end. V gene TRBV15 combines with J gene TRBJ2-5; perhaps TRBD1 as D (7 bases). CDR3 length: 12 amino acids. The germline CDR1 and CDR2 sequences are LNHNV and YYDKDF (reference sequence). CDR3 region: CATSGTAGRSNF. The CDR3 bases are TGTGCCACCAGCGGGACAGCGGGCCGAAGTAACTTC.

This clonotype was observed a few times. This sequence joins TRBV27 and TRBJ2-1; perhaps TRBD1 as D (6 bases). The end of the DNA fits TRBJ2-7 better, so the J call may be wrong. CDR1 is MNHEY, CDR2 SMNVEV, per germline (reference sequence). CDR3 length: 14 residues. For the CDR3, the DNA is TGTGCCAGCAGTTGGACAGTCACGGACTACGAGCAGTACTTC. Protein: CASSWTVTDYEQYF.

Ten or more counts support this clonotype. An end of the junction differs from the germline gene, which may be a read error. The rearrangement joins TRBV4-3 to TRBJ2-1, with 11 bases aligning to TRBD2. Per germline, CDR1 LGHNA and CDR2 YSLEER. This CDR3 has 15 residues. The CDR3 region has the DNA TGTGCCAGCAGCTCGGGACTAGCGGTCTACAATGAGCAGTTCTTC. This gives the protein CASSSGLAVYNEQFF.

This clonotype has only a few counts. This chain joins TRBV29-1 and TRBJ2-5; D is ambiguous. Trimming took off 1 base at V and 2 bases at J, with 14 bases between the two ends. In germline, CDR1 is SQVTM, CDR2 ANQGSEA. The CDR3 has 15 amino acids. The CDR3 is CSVEAITEEQETQYF. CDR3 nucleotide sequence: TGCAGCGTTGAAGCAATAACGGAAGAGCAAGAGACCCAGTACTTC.

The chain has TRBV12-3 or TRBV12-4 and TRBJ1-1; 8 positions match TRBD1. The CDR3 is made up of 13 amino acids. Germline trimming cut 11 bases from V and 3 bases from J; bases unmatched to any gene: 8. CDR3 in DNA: TGTGCCGGTTCAGGGGGCGCCCACACTGAAGCTTTCTTT. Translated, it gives CAGSGGAHTEAFF.

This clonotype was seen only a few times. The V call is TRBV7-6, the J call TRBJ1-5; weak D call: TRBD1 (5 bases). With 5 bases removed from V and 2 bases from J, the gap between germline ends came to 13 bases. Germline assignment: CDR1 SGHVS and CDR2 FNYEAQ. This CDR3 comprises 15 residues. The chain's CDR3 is CASSPMGRGNQPQHF. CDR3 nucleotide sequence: TGTGCCAGCAGCCCCATGGGACGGGGCAATCAGCCCCAGCATTTT. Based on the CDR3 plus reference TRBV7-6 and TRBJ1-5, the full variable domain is GAGVSQSPRYKVTKRGQDVALRCDPISGHVSLYWYRQALGQGPEFLTYFNYEAQQDKSGLPNDRFSAERPEGSISTLTIQRTEQRDSAMYRCASSPMGRGNQPQHFGDGTRLSIL.

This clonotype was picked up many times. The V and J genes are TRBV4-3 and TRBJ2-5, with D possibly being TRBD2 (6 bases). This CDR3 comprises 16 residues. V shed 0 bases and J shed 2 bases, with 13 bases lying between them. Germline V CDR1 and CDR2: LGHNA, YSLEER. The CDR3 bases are TGCGCCAGCAGCCAAGATTGGCGGGGACTTCAAGAGACCCAGTACTTC. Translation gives CASSQDWRGLQETQYF.

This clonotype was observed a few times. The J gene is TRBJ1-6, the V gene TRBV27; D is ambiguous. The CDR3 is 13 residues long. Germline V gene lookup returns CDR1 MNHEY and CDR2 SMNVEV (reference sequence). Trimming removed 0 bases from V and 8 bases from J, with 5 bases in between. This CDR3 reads CASSLSWDSPLHF. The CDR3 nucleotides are TGTGCCAGCAGTTTATCGTGGGATTCACCCCTCCACTTT.

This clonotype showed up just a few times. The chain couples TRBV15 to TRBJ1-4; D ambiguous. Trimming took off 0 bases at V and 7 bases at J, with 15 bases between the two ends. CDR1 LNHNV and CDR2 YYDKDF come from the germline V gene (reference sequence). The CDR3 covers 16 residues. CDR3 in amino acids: CATSRDSGVNVEKLFF. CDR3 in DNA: TGTGCCACCAGCAGAGATAGTGGAGTTAACGTTGAAAAACTGTTTTTT.

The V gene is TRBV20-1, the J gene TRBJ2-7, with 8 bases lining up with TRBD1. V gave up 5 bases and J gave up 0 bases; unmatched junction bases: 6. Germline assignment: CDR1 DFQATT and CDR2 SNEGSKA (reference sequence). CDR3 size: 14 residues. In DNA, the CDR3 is TGCAGTGCTGCCCCCGGGACAGGCTCCTACGAGCAGTACTTC. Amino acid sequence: CSAAPGTGSYEQYF.

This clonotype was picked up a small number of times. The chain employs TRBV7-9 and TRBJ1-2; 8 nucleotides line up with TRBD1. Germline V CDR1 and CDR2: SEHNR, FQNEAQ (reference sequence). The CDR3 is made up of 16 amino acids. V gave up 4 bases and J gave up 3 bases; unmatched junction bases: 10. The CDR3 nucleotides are TGTGCCAGCAGCTCAACAGGGGGTCGTCTAGACTATGGCTACACCTTC. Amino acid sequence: CASSSTGGRLDYGYTF.

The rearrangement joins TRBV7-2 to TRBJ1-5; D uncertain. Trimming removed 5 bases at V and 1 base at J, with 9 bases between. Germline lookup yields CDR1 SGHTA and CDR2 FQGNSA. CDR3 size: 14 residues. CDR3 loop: CASSHVYSNQPQHF. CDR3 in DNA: TGTGCCAGCAGCCACGTTTACAGCAATCAGCCCCAGCATTTT.

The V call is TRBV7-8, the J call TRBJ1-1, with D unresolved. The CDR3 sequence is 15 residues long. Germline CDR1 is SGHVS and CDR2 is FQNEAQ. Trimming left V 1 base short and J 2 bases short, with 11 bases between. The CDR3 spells CASSLDEVANTEAFF. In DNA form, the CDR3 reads TGTGCCAGCAGCTTAGACGAGGTAGCAAACACTGAAGCTTTCTTT.

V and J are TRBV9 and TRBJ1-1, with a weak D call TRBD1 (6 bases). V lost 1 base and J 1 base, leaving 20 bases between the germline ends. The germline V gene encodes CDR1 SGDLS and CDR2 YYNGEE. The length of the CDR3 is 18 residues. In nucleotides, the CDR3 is TGTGCCAGCAGCGTAACGGGACACCAAGCTCTAAAGAACACTGAAGCTTTCTTT. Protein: CASSVTGHQALKNTEAFF.

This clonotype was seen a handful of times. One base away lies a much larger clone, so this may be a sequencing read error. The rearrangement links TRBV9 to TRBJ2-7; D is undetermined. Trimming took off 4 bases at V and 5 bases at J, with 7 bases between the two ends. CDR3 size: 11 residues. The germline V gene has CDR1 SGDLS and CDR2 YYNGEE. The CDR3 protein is CASSLNNEQYF. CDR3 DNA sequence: TGTGCCAGCAGCTTAAATAACGAGCAGTACTTC.

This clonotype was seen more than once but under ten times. CDR3 in DNA: TGTGCCAGCAGTGAAGTGAATGTTTCTGAGCAGTTCTTC. This sequence encodes CASSEVNVSEQFF. The rearrangement uses TRBV2 and TRBJ2-1; D is unclear. The length of the CDR3 is 13 residues. V was pared by 1 base and J by 9 bases, with 10 bases between. The germline V gene encodes CDR1 SNHLY and CDR2 FYNNEI.

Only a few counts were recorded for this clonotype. The CDR3 DNA follows: TGCAGTGCTAGCGATACCATTAGCGGGGGGATAGTTAGTACGCAGTATTTT. Translation gives CSASDTISGGIVSTQYF. The chain joins TRBV20-1 to TRBJ2-3, with TRBD2 matching over 10 bases. Trimming cost V 3 bases and J 8 bases; bases outside gene matches: 17. Germline lookup yields CDR1 DFQATT and CDR2 SNEGSKA (reference sequence). This CDR3 has 17 residues.

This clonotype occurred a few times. The CDR3 DNA follows: TGTGCCAGCAGTTCCCACCGGGGACTAGCGGGGGCTACGAACACCGGGGAGCTGTTTTTT. It yields the protein CASSSHRGLAGATNTGELFF. This chain connects TRBV6-5 to TRBJ2-2; 14 nucleotides line up with TRBD2. The length of the CDR3 is 20 residues. The V gene end was trimmed by 4 bases and the J gene end by 0 bases; junction bases not matched to a gene: 10. CDR1 MNHEY and CDR2 SVGAGI come from the germline V gene.